This is a list of T cell receptor beta chains from one sample in a study of long-term antiretroviral therapy in people with HIV. The assay was immunoSEQ multiplex PCR, and TCRdb's table has in-frame clones only and misses some. Here the sample spans about 17,000 clones, around 81% being singletons. The specimen was unsorted PBMCs, collected 0.3 years before starting antiretroviral therapy. These receptors all come from a man in his fifties or sixties with HIV. CDR3s include the opening cysteine and the closing phenylalanine or tryptophan. Fields, in order: V gene, J gene, D gene, clone size, CDR3 protein, CDR3 DNA. D genes are given only for firm matches. A row's size may be missing; if present it is once, few, many or a size class.

V: TRBV18; J: TRBJ2-4; D: NA; size: NA; CDR3: CASSPAHSKNIQYF; DNA: TGTGCCAGCTCACCGGCCCATTCCAAAAACATTCAGTACTTC
V: TRBV11-2; J: TRBJ2-1; D: NA; size: NA; CDR3: CASSLDLGIYNEQFF; DNA: TGTGCCAGCAGCTTAGATTTAGGGATCTACAATGAGCAGTTCTTC
V: TRBV7-9; J: TRBJ1-2; D: NA; size: NA; CDR3: CASSSGQYSYF; DNA: TGTGCCAGCAGCTCCGGACAGTACTCTTACTTC
V: TRBV10-3; J: TRBJ2-6; D: NA; size: NA; CDR3: CAISEIQGSEGSGANVLTF; DNA: TGTGCCATCAGTGAGATACAGGGATCTGAAGGCTCTGGGGCCAACGTCCTGACTTTC
V: TRBV29-1; J: TRBJ1-1; D: TRBD1; size: NA; CDR3: CSVEDGQDAGGEAFF; DNA: TGCAGCGTTGAAGACGGACAGGATGCTGGAGGTGAAGCTTTCTTT
V: TRBV18; J: TRBJ1-4; D: NA; size: NA; CDR3: CASSPDPNEKLFF; DNA: TGTGCCAGCTCACCTGATCCTAATGAAAAACTGTTTTTT
V: TRBV6-5; J: TRBJ1-2; D: NA; size: NA; CDR3: CASSEDSGGYTF; DNA: TGTGCCAGCAGTGAAGACAGTGGGGGCTACACCTTC
V: TRBV5-4; J: TRBJ1-2; D: NA; size: few; CDR3: CASSFDRSDGYTF; DNA: TGTGCCAGCAGCTTCGACCGCTCGGATGGCTACACCTTC
V: TRBV28; J: TRBJ2-7; D: TRBD1; size: NA; CDR3: CASSNRGPYEQYF; DNA: TGTGCCAGCAGTAACAGGGGACCCTACGAGCAGTACTTC
V: TRBV11-2; J: TRBJ2-1; D: TRBD2; size: NA; CDR3: CASSLVFLAGVEQFF; DNA: TGTGCCAGCAGCTTAGTATTTCTAGCGGGAGTTGAGCAGTTCTTC
V: TRBV10-3; J: TRBJ2-7; D: TRBD1; size: few; CDR3: CATDAGTGGRYEQYF; DNA: TGTGCCACCGATGCCGGGACAGGCGGACGTTACGAGCAGTACTTC
V: TRBV7-9; J: TRBJ1-1; D: NA; size: NA; CDR3: CASSLESAVGTEAFF; DNA: TGTGCCAGCAGCTTAGAGTCTGCAGTCGGGACTGAAGCTTTCTTT
V: TRBV7-9; J: TRBJ2-7; D: NA; size: NA; CDR3: CASSLKGGTTYEQYF; DNA: TGTGCCAGCAGCTTAAAAGGTGGGACCACCTACGAGCAGTACTTC
V: TRBV28; J: TRBJ1-1; D: NA; size: NA; CDR3: CASSSPPWGASTEAFF; DNA: TGTGCCAGCAGTTCCCCTCCATGGGGGGCGAGCACTGAAGCTTTCTTT
V: TRBV28; J: TRBJ1-2; D: NA; size: NA; CDR3: CASSLLGGEDYGYTF; DNA: TGTGCCAGCAGTTTATTGGGGGGGGAGGACTATGGCTACACCTTC
V: TRBV2; J: TRBJ2-2; D: NA; size: NA; CDR3: CASSERELTGELFF; DNA: TGTGCCAGCAGTGAACGGGAGCTAACCGGGGAGCTGTTTTTT
V: TRBV6-6; J: TRBJ2-7; D: TRBD2; size: NA; CDR3: CASTYGGKGEQYF; DNA: TGTGCCAGCACCTACGGGGGGAAGGGGGAGCAGTACTTC
V: TRBV5-1; J: TRBJ2-7; D: NA; size: NA; CDR3: CASSLVGGRDEQYF; DNA: TGCGCCAGCAGCCTCGTGGGGGGACGGGACGAGCAGTACTTC
V: TRBV7-8; J: TRBJ2-3; D: NA; size: NA; CDR3: CASRSTGHDTDTQYF; DNA: TGTGCCAGCAGGTCAACGGGACACGACACAGATACGCAGTATTTT
V: TRBV4-3; J: TRBJ1-1; D: TRBD1; size: NA; CDR3: CASSQATGAEAFF; DNA: TGCGCCAGCAGCCAAGCTACAGGGGCTGAAGCTTTCTTT
V: TRBV30; J: TRBJ1-5; D: TRBD1; size: NA; CDR3: CAWSAGTVSDQPQHF; DNA: TGTGCCTGGAGTGCCGGGACAGTCTCCGATCAGCCCCAGCATTTT
V: TRBV23-1; J: TRBJ2-7; D: NA; size: NA; CDR3: CASSRLGTLYYEQYF; DNA: TGCGCCAGCAGTCGACTCGGGACACTTTACTACGAGCAGTACTTC
V: TRBV7-9; J: TRBJ1-2; D: NA; size: NA; CDR3: CASSLAVGYGYTF; DNA: TGTGCCAGCAGCTTAGCGGTTGGGTATGGCTACACCTTC
V: TRBV18; J: TRBJ1-5; D: NA; size: NA; CDR3: CASSPLGRADWGTQHF; DNA: TGTGCCAGCTCACCACTGGGACGGGCCGATTGGGGGACCCAGCATTTT
V: TRBV5-1; J: TRBJ1-2; D: NA; size: NA; CDR3: CASSPTWGAGGYTF; DNA: TGTGCCAGCAGCCCCACCTGGGGGGCTGGTGGCTACACCTTC
V: TRBV7-9; J: TRBJ1-6; D: NA; size: few; CDR3: CASSSGTSYNSPLHF; DNA: TGTGCCAGCAGCAGCGGGACATCATATAATTCACCCCTCCACTTT
V: TRBV7-9; J: TRBJ2-2; D: NA; size: few; CDR3: CASSLRGDHTGELFF; DNA: TGTGCCAGCAGCTTGCGAGGGGACCACACCGGGGAGCTGTTTTTT
V: TRBV6-6; J: TRBJ1-3; D: NA; size: NA; CDR3: CASRQGPYYSGNTIYF; DNA: TGTGCCAGCAGGCAGGGGCCCTACTACTCTGGAAACACCATATATTTT
V: TRBV7-2; J: TRBJ1-6; D: NA; size: few; CDR3: CASSLGGSPLHF; DNA: TGTGCCAGCAGCTTAGGGGGTTCACCCCTCCACTTT
V: TRBV7-2; J: TRBJ2-5; D: NA; size: NA; CDR3: CATSGGFQETQYF; DNA: TGTGCCACCTCTGGGGGTTTCCAAGAGACCCAGTACTTC
V: TRBV6-6; J: TRBJ1-2; D: NA; size: NA; CDR3: CASSQRIDSYGYTF; DNA: TGTGCCAGCAGTCAGCGGATCGACAGCTATGGCTACACCTTC
V: TRBV19; J: TRBJ2-7; D: TRBD2; size: NA; CDR3: CASSGIAGGSYEQYF; DNA: TGTGCCAGTAGTGGAATAGCGGGAGGGTCCTACGAGCAGTACTTC
V: TRBV10-2; J: TRBJ2-7; D: TRBD2; size: NA; CDR3: CASSERGGLYEQYF; DNA: TGCGCCAGCAGTGAACGGGGGGGCCTCTACGAGCAGTACTTC
V: TRBV9; J: TRBJ1-1; D: NA; size: NA; CDR3: CASSPRGNSEAFF; DNA: TGTGCCAGCAGCCCCCGGGGGAACTCTGAAGCTTTCTTT
V: TRBV11-2; J: TRBJ2-1; D: NA; size: NA; CDR3: CASSFTARAYNEQFF; DNA: TGTGCCAGCAGCTTTACAGCGAGGGCCTACAATGAGCAGTTCTTC